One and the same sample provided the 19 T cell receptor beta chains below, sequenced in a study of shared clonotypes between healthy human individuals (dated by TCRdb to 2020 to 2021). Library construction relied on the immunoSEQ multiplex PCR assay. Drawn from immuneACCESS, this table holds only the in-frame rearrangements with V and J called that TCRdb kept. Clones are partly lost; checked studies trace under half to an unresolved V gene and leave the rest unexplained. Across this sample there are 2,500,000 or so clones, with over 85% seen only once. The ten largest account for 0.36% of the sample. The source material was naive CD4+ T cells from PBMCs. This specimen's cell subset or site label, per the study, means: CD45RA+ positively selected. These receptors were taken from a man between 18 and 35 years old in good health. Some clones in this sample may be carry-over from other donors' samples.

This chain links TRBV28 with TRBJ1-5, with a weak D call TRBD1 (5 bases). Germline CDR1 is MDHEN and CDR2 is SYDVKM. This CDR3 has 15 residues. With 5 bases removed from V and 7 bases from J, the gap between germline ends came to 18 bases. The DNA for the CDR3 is TGTGCCAGCAGTGTGGGGAGGGGCTCCGCACAGCCCCAGCATTTT. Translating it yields CASSVGRGSAQPQHF.

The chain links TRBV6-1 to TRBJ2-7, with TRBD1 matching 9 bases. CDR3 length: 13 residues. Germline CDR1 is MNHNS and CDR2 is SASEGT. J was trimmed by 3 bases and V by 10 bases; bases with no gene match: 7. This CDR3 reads CATSGTGFYEQYF. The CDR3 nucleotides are TGTGCCACCTCGGGGACAGGGTTCTACGAGCAGTACTTC.

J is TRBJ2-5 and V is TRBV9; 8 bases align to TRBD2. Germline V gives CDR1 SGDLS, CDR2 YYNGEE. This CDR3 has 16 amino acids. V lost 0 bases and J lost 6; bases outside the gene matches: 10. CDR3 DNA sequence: TGTGCCAGCAGCGTAGGGTCGGGAGGGCCGGTAAAGACCCAGTACTTC. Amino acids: CASSVGSGGPVKTQYF. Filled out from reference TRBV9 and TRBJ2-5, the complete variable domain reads DSGVTQTPKHLITATGQRVTLRCSPRSGDLSVYWYQQSLDQGLQFLIQYYNGEERAKGNILERFSAQQFPDLHSELNLSSLELGDSALYFCASSVGSGGPVKTQYFGPGTRLLVL.

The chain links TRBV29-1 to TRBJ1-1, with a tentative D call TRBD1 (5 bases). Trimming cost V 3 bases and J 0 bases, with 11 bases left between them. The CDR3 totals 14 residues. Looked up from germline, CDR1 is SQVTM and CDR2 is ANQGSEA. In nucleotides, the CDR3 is TGCAGCGTTGACAGGGTGCTGGTGAACACTGAAGCTTTCTTT. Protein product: CSVDRVLVNTEAFF.

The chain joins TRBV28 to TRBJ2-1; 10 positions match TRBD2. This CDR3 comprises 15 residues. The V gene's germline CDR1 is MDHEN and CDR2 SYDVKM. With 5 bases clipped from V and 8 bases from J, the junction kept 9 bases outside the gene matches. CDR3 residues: CASSPSLAGVYEQFF. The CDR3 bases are TGTGCCAGCAGTCCAAGTCTAGCGGGAGTTTATGAGCAGTTCTTC.

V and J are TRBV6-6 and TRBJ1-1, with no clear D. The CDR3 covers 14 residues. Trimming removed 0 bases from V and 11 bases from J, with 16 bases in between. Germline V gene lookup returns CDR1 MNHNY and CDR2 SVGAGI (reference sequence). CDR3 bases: TGTGCCAGCAGTTACTCGAGCAGGCTTGGAGGGGCTTTCTTT. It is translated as CASSYSSRLGGAFF.

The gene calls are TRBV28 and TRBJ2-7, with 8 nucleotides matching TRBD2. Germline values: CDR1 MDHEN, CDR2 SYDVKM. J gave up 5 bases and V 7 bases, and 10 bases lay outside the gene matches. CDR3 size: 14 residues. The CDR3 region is CASNQGLASDEQYF. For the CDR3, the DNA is TGTGCCAGCAACCAAGGACTAGCTTCAGACGAGCAGTACTTC.

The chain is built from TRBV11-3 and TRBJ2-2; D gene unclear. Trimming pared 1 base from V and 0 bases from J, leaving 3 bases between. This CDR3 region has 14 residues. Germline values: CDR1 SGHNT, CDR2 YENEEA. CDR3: CASSLVPNTGELFF. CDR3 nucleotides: TGTGCCAGCAGCTTAGTTCCGAACACCGGGGAGCTGTTTTTT.

CDR3 amino acids: CASSQGENYGYTF. As DNA, the CDR3 is TGTGCCAGCAGCCAGGGGGAGAACTATGGCTACACCTTC. V is TRBV5-4 and J is TRBJ1-2, with TRBD1 identical over 7 bases. The CDR3 is made up of 13 amino acids. V was clipped by 4 bases and J by 2 bases; unmatched bases: 2. Germline-derived CDR1 and CDR2 are SGHNT and YYREEE (reference sequence). Filled out from reference TRBV5-4 and TRBJ1-2, the complete variable domain reads ETGVTQSPTHLIKTRGQQVTLRCSSQSGHNTVSWYQQALGQGPQFIFQYYREEENGRGNFPPRFSGLQFPNYSSELNVNALELDDSALYLCASSQGENYGYTFGSGTRLTVV.

In nucleotides, the CDR3 is TGTGCCAGCAGCTCCCAGGGCGGTCCAGGAGGGGTCTACAATGAGCAGTTCTTC. This encodes CASSSQGGPGGVYNEQFF. The chain links TRBV7-3 to TRBJ2-1; tentative D call: TRBD2 (6 bases). The germline gives CDR1 SGHTA, CDR2 FQGTGA. The CDR3 sequence is 18 residues long. The germline V and J ends were trimmed by 4 bases and 3 bases, with 22 bases remaining between them.

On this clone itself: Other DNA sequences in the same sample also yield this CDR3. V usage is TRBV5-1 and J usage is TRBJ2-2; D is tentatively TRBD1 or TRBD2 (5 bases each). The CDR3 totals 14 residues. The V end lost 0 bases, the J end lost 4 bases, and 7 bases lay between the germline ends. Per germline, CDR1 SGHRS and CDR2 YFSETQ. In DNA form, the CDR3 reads TGCGCCAGCAGCTTGGACGGGGCCACCGGGGAGCTGTTTTTT. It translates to CASSLDGATGELFF.

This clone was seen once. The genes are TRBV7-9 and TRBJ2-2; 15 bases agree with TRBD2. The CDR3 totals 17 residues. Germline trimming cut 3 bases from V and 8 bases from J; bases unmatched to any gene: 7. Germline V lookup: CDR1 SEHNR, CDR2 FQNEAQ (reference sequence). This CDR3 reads CASSFSGLAGGRGELFF. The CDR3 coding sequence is TGTGCCAGCAGCTTTTCGGGACTAGCGGGAGGTCGTGGGGAGCTGTTTTTT.

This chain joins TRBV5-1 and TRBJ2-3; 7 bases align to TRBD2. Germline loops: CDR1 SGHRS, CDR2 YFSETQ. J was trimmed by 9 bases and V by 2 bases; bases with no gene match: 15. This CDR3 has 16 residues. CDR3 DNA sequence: TGCGCCAGCAGCTTAGCTACTAGCGCGAACCCACGCACGCAGTATTTT. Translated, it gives CASSLATSANPRTQYF.

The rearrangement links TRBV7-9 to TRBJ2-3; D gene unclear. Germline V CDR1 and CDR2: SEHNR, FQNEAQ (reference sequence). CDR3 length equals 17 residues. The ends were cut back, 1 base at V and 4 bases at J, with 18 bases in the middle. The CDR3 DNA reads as TGTGCCAGCAGCTTAGGGCGGCTCCTGGAAGCAGCAGATACGCAGTATTTT. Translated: CASSLGRLLEAADTQYF.

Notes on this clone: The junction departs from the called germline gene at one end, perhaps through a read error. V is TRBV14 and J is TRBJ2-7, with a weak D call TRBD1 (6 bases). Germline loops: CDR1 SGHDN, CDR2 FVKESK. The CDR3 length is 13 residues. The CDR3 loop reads CACSPFTGYEQYF. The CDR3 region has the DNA TGTGCCTGCAGCCCGTTCACAGGGTACGAGCAGTACTTC.

The CDR3 region is CASSFIGTGVYEQYF. As DNA, the CDR3 is TGTGCCAGCAGCTTCATAGGGACAGGGGTCTACGAGCAGTACTTC. This sequence joins TRBV7-8 and TRBJ2-7; 10 bases map to TRBD1. The CDR3 totals 15 residues. The V and J ends lost 3 bases and 3 bases, in that order; junction bases with no gene match: 5. Germline loops: CDR1 SGHVS, CDR2 FQNEAQ. The whole variable domain, remainder taken from reference TRBV7-8 and TRBJ2-7, is GAGVSQSPRYKVAKRGQDVALRCDPISGHVSLFWYQQALGQGPEFLTYFQNEAQLDKSGLPSDRFFAERPEGSVSTLKIQRTQQEDSAVYLCASSFIGTGVYEQYFGPGTRLTVT.

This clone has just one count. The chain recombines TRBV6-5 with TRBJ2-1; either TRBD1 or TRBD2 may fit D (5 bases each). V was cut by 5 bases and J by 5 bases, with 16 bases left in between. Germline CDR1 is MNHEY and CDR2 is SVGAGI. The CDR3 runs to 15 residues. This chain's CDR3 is CASSAAGATDNEQFF. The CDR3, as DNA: TGTGCCAGCAGTGCCGCCGGGGCTACTGACAATGAGCAGTTCTTC.

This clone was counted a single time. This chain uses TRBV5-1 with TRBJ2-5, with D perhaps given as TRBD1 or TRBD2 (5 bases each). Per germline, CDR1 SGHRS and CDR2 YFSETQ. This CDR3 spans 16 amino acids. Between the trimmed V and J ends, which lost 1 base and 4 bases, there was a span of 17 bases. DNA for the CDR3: TGCGCCAGCAGCTTGCTTCCGGGACCTCAGGGAGAGACCCAGTACTTC. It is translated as CASSLLPGPQGETQYF.

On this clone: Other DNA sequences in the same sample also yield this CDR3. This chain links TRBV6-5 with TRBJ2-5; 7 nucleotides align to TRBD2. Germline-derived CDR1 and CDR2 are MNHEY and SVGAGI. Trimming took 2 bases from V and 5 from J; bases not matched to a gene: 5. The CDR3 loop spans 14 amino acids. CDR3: CASSYGRGRETQYF. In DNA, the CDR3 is TGTGCCAGCAGTTACGGGAGGGGCCGGGAGACCCAGTACTTC.